This T cell receptor (beta chain) was identified during a study of CD8+ T cells in alopecia areata. Study-wide points: Patients shared TCRs less clearly than mice did, possibly owing to HLA. Sequencing of scalp tissue also captures the resident alphabeta T cells of normal skin. Normal scalp had lower clonality than lesional scalp, with alopecia totalis/universalis lesions showing this most strongly.

This CDR3 region has 16 residues. After removal of 3 bases from V and 3 bases from J, the junction contained 9 bases not matched to a gene. Per the germline V gene, CDR1 is SGHNT and CDR2 is YYREEE (reference sequence). Sequencing relied on a cDNA template that was reverse transcribed from extracted RNA. Some clones are missing from TCRdb's copy, which holds only in-frame ones; the method was immunoSEQ multiplex PCR. The data hold around 140,000 clones, with about 47% observed a single time. Individuals with alopecia areata gave both lesional scalp punch biopsies and peripheral blood for collection. Comments on this clone: Its antigen is undetermined.

The input for sequencing was CD8+ T cells sorted from blood, taken at week 0. The sequence derives from a human donor with alopecia areata. V usage is TRBV5-4 and J usage is TRBJ1-5; 7 bases agree with TRBD1. This CDR3 reads CASSSQGQEYNQPQHF. In DNA, the CDR3 is TGTGCCAGCAGCTCGCAAGGACAGGAATACAATCAGCCCCAGCATTTT. Filled out from reference TRBV5-4 and TRBJ1-5, the complete variable domain reads ETGVTQSPTHLIKTRGQQVTLRCSSQSGHNTVSWYQQALGQGPQFIFQYYREEENGRGNFPPRFSGLQFPNYSSELNVNALELDDSALYLCASSSQGQEYNQPQHFGDGTRLSIL.